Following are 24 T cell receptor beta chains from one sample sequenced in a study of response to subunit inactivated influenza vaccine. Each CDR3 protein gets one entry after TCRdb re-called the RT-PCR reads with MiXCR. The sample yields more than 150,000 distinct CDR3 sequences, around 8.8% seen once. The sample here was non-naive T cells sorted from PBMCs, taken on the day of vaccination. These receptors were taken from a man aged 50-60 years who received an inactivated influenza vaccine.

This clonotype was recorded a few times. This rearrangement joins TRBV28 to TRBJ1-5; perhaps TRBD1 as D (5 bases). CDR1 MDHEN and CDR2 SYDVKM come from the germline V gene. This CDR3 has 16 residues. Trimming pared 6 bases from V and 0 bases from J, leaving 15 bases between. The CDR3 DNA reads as TGTGCCAGCAGACCGGACAAAAGGATTAGCAATCAGCCCCAGCATTTT. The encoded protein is CASRPDKRISNQPQHF.

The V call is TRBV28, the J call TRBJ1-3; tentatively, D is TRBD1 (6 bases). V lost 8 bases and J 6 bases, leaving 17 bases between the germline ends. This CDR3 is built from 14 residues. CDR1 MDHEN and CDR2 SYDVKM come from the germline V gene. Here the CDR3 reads CASYGGLRENTIYF. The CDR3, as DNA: TGTGCCAGCTACGGGGGCTTAAGGGAAAACACCATATATTTT.

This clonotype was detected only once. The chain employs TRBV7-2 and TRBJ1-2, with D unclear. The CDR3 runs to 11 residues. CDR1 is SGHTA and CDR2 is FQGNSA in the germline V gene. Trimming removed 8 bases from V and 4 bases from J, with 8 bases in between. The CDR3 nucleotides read TGTGCCAGCTTGGACGGCTATGGCTACACCTTC. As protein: CASLDGYGYTF.

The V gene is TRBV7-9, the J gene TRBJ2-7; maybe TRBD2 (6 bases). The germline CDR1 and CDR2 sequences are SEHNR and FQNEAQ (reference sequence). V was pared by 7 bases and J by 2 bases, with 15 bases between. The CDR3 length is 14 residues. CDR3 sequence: CASNEGRGTYEQYF. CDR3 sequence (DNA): TGTGCCAGCAATGAGGGGCGCGGGACCTACGAGCAGTACTTC.

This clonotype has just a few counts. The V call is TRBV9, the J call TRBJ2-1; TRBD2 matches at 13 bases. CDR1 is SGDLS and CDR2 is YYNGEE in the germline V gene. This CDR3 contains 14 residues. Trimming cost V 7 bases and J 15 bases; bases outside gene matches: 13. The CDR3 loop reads CASDAGTSGVGMFF. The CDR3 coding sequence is TGTGCCAGCGATGCGGGGACTAGCGGGGTGGGCATGTTCTTC.

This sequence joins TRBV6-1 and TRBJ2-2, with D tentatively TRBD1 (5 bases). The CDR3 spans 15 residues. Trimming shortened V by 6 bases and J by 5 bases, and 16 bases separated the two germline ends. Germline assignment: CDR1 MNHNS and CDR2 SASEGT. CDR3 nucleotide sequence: TGTGCCAGCAGACACTTTGGCAAGGGGACCGGGGAGCTGTTTTTT. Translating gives CASRHFGKGTGELFF.

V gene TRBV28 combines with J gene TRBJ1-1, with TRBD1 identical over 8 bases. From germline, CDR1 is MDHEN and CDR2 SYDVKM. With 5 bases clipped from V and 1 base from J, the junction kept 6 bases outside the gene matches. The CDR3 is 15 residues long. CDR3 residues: CASSDPDRGNTEAFF. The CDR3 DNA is TGTGCCAGCAGTGACCCTGACAGGGGGAACACTGAAGCTTTCTTT.

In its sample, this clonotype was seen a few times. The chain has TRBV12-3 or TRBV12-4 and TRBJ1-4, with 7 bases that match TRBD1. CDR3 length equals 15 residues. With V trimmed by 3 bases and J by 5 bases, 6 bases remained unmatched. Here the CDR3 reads CASSLSGQRNEKLFF. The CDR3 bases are TGTGCCAGCAGTTTGTCGGGACAGAGGAATGAAAAACTGTTTTTT.

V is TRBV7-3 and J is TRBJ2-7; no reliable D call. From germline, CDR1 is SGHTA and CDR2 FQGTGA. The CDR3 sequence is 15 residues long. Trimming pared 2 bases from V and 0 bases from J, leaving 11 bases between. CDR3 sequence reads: CASSLEHHPSYEQYF. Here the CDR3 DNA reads TGTGCCAGCAGCTTAGAGCACCATCCCTCCTACGAGCAGTACTTC.

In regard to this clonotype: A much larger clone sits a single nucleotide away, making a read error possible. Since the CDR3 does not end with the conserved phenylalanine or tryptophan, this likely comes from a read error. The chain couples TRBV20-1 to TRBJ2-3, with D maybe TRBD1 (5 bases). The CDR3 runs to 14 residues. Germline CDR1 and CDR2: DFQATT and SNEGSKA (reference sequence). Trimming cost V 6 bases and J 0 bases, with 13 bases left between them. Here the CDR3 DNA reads TGCAGTGCGGATGTGGGGCGGAGCACAGATACGCAGTATTAT. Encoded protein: CSADVGRSTDTQYY.

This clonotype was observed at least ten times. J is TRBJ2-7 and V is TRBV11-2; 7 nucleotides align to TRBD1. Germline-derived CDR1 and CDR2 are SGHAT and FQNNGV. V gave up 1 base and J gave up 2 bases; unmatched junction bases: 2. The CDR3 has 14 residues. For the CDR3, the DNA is TGTGCCAGCAGCTTAGCGGGGACAGCCTACGAGCAGTACTTC. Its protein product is CASSLAGTAYEQYF.

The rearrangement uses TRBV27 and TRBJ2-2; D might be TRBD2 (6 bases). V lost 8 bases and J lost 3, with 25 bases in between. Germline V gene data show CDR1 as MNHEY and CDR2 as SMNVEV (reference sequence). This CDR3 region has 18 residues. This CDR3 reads CASGSTSRYSGDTGELFF. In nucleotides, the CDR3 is TGTGCCAGCGGATCAACTAGCCGTTATTCGGGGGACACCGGGGAGCTGTTTTTT.

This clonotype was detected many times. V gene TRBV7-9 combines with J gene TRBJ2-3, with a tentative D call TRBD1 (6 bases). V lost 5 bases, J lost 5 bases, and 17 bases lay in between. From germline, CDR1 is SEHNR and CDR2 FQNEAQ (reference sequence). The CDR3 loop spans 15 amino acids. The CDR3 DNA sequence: TGTGCCAGCAGCCCCAAACACAGGGTAGGAGATACGCAGTATTTT. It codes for CASSPKHRVGDTQYF.

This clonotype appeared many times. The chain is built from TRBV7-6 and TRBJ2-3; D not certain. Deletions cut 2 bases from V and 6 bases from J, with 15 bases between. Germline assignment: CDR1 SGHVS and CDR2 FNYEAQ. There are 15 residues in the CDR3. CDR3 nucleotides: TGTGCCAGCAGCTTAAGGGTCGGGCCCGGCGATACGCAGTATTTT. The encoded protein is CASSLRVGPGDTQYF.

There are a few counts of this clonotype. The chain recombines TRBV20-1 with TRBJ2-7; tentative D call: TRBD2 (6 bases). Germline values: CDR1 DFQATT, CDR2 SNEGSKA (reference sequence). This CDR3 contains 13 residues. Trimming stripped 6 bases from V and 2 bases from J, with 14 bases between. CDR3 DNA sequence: TGCAGTGCGGGCGGGGTTCGGGCCTACGAGCAGTACTTC. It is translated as CSAGGVRAYEQYF.

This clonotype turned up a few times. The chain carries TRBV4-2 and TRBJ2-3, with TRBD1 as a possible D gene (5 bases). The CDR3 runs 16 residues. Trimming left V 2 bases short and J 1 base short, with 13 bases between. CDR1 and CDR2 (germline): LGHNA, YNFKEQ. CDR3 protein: CASSQNLWGGTDTQYF. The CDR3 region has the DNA TGTGCCAGCAGCCAAAATCTGTGGGGCGGCACAGATACGCAGTATTTT.

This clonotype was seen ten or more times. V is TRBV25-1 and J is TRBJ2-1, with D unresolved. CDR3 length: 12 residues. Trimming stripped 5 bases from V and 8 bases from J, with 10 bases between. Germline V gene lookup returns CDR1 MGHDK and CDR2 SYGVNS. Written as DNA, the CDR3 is TGTGCCAGCAGTCGTTCGCATTATGAGCAGTTCTTC. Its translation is CASSRSHYEQFF. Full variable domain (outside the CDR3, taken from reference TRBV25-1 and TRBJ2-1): EADIYQTPRYLVIGTGKKITLECSQTMGHDKMYWYQQDPGMELHLIHYSYGVNSTEKGDLSSESTVSRIRTEHFPLTLESARPSHTSQYLCASSRSHYEQFFGPGTRLTVL.

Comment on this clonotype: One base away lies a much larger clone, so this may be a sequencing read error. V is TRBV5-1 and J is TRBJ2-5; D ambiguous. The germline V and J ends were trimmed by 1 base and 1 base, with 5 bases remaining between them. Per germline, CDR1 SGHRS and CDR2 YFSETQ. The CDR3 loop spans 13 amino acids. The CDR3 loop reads CASSLSPQETQYF. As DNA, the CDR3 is TGCGCCAGCAGCTTGAGCCCCCAAGAGACCCAGTACTTC.

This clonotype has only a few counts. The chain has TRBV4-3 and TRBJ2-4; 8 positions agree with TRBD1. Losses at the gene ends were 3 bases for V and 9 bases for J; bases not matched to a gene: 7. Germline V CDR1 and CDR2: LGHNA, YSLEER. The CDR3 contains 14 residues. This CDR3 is CASSQEGQGGIQYF. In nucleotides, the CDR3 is TGCGCCAGCAGCCAGGAAGGACAGGGCGGCATTCAGTACTTC.

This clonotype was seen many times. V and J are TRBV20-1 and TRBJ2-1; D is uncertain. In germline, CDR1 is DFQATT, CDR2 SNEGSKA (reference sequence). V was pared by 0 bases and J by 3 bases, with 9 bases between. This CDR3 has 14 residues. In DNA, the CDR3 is TGCAGTGCTAGAGATAAGGCTAGCTACAATGAGCAGTTCTTC. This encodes CSARDKASYNEQFF.

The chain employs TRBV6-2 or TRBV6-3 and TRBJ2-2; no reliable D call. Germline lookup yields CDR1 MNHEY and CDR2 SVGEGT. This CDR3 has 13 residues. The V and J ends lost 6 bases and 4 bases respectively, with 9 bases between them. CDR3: CASSRTLTGELFF. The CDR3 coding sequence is TGTGCCAGCAGCCGAACACTCACCGGGGAGCTGTTTTTT.

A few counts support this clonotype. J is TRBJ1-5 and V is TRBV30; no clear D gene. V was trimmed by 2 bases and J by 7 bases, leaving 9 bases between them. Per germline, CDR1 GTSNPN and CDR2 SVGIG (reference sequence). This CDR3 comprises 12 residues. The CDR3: CAWSLEGQPQHF. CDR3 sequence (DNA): TGTGCCTGGAGTCTTGAAGGCCAGCCCCAGCATTTT.

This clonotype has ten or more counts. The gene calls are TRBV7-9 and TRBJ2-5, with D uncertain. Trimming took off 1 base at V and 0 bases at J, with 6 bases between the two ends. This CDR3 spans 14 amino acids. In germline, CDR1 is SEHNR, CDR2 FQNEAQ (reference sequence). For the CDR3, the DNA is TGTGCCAGCAGCTTAGGAACAGACCAAGAGACCCAGTACTTC. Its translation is CASSLGTDQETQYF.

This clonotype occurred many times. The CDR3 region is CASSLRAEAFF. CDR3 coding DNA: TGTGCCAGCAGTCTGAGGGCTGAAGCTTTCTTT. The chain combines TRBV28 with TRBJ1-1; D remains unclear. Per the germline V gene, CDR1 is MDHEN and CDR2 is SYDVKM. Deletions cut 5 bases from V and 6 bases from J, with 7 bases between. The length of the CDR3 is 11 residues.